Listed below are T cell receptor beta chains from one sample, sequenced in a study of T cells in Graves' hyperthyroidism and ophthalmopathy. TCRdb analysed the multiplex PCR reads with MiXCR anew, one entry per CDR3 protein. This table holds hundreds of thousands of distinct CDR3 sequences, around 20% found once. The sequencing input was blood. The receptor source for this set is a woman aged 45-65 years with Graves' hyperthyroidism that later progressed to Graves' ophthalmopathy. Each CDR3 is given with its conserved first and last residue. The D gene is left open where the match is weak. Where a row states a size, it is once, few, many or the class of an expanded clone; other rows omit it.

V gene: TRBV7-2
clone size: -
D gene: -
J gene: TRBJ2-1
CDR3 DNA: TGTGCCAGCAGCTTAGTGGATCGGGGAGAGCAGTTCTTC
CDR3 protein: CASSLVDRGEQFF

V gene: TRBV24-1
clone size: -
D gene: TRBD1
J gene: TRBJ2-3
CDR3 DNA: TGTGCCACCCAGAAGACCGGGACAGGGACTGGAGATACGCAGTATTTT
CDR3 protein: CATQKTGTGTGDTQYF

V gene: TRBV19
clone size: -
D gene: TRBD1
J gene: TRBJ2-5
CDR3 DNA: TGTGCCAGTAGTATATTCCCGGGACAGGGAAGTAACCAGTACTTC
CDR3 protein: CASSIFPGQGSNQYF

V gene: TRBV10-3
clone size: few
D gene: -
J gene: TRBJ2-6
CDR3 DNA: TGTGCCATCAGTGGGGGAACAGGCCAAGCTGGGGCCAACGTCCTGACTTTC
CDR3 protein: CAISGGTGQAGANVLTF

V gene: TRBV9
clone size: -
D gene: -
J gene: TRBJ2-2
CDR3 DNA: TGTGCCAGCAGCGTAGCCCCCCTCGGGGGCACCGGGGAGCTGTTTTTT
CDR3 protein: CASSVAPLGGTGELFF

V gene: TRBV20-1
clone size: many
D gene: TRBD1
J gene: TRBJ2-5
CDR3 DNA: TGCAGTGCCGCCCGGGACAGGGGTACAGAGACCCAGTACTTC
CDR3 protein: CSAARDRGTETQYF

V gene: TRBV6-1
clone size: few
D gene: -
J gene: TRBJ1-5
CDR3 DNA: TGTGCCAGCAGTGAAGTCTCGCCAGGCCCCCAGCATTTT
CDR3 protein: CASSEVSPGPQHF

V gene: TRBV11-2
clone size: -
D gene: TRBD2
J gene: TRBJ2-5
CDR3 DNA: TGTGCCAGCAGCGAAGGACTAGCCCTGCTTCAAGAGACCCAGTACTTC
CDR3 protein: CASSEGLALLQETQYF

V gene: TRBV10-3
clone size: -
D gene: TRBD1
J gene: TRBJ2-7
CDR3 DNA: TGTGCCATCAGTGAGTTGTTCTCCTTCGAGAAACAGGGGACCTACGAGCAGTACTTC
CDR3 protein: CAISELFSFEKQGTYEQYF

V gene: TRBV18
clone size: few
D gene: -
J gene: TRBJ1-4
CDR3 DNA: TGTGCCAGCTCACCTAAGGATAAGGAAAAACTGTTTTTT
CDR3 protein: CASSPKDKEKLFF

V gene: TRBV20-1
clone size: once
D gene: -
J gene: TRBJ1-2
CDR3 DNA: TGCAGTGCTAGATGGGGGTATGGGGACGGCTACACCTTC
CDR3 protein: CSARWGYGDGYTF

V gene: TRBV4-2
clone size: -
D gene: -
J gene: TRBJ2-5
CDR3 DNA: TGTGCCAGCAGCCAAGGCGTGGGGCGCCTACAAGAGACCCAGTACTTC
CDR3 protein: CASSQGVGRLQETQYF

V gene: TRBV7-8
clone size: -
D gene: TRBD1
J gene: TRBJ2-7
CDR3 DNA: TGTGCCAGCAGCTCTTGGGACAGGGAAAGCTACGAGCAGTACTTC
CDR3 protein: CASSSWDRESYEQYF

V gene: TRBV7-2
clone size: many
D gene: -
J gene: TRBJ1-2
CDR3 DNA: TGTGCCAGCACCTTTAGCGGGGGGAGGAACTATGGCTACACCTTC
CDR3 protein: CASTFSGGRNYGYTF

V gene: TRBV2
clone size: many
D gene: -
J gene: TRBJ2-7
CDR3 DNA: TGTGCCAGCAGTACACAGGGATACGAGCAGTACTTC
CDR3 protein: CASSTQGYEQYF

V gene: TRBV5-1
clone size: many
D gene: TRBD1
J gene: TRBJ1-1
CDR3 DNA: TGTGCCAGCAGCATGGGACAGGGGAACACTGAAGCTTTCTTT
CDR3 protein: CASSMGQGNTEAFF

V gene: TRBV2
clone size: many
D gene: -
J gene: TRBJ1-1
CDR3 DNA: TGTGCCAGCAGGTTTGGGGTTTCCCCGGGGGACACTGAAGCTTTCTTT
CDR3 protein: CASRFGVSPGDTEAFF

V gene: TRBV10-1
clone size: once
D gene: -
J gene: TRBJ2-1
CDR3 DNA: TGCGCCAGCAGTGAGTCGCCTAACAGAGAGCACTACAATGAGCAGTTCTTC
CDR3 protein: CASSESPNREHYNEQFF

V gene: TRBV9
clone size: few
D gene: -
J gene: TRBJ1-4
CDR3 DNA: TGTGCCAGCAGCGTAGGCGCCGCAACTAATGAAAAACTGTTTTTT
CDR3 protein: CASSVGAATNEKLFF

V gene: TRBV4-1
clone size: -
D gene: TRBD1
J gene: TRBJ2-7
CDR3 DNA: TGCGCCAGCAGCCAGACAGGGGGGTACTCCTACGAGCAGTACTTC
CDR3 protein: CASSQTGGYSYEQYF

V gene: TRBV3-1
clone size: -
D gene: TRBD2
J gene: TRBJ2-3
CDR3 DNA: TGTGCCAGCAGCCAACCACTAGCGGGGCCCACAGATACGCAGTATTTT
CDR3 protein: CASSQPLAGPTDTQYF

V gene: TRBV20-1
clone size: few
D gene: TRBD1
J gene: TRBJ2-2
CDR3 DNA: TGCAGTGCTACCGACAGGGGCGCACCTGGGGAGCTGTTTTTT
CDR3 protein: CSATDRGAPGELFF

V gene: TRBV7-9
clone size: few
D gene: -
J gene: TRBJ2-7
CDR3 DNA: TGTGCCAGCAGCTCGATAGGGGCTTTACTCTACGAGCAGTACTTC
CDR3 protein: CASSSIGALLYEQYF

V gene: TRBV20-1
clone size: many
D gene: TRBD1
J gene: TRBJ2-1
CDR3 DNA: TGCAGTGCGAGGACAGGGTCCTACAATGAGCAGTTCTTC
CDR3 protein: CSARTGSYNEQFF

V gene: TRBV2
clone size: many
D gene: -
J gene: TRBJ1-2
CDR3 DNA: TGTGCCAGCAGTGCAGTGAGTGGCTACACCTTC
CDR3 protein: CASSAVSGYTF

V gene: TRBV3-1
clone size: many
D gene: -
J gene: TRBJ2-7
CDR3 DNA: TGTGCCAGCAGCCAAGTAAGTTCCGGGCAGGACCCCTACGAGCAGTACTTC
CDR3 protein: CASSQVSSGQDPYEQYF

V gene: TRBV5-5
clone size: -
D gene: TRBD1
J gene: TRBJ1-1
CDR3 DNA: TGTGCCAGCAGTGGGGCAGGGGGGGGCACTGAAGCTTTCTTT
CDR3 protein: CASSGAGGGTEAFF

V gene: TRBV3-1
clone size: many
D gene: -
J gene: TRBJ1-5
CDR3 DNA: TGTGCCAGCAGCCCGACTCAGGGGAACAATCAGCCCCAGCATTTT
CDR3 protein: CASSPTQGNNQPQHF

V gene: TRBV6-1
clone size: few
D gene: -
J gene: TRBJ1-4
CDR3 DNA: TGTGCCAGCAGTTTCTGGGGGCCGGAGGAAAAACTGTTTTTT
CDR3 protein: CASSFWGPEEKLFF

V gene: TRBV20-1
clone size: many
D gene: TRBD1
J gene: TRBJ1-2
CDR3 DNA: TGCAGTGCTACCAACCTCGACAGGGAGATAGGGGCTAACTATGGCTACACCTTC
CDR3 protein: CSATNLDREIGANYGYTF

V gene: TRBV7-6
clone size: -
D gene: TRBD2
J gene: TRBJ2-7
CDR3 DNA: TGTGCCAGCAGCTTGAGGCTAGCGGGGAACGAGCAGTACTTC
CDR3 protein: CASSLRLAGNEQYF

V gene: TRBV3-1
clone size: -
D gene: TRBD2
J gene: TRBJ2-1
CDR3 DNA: TGTGCCAGCAGCCGGGGACTAGCGGGGGCCAACAATGAGCAGTTCTTC
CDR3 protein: CASSRGLAGANNEQFF

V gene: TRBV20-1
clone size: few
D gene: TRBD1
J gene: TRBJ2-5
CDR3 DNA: TGCAGTGCTACACCAACAGGGGGATCCAAGATGACCCAGTACTTC
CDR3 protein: CSATPTGGSKMTQYF

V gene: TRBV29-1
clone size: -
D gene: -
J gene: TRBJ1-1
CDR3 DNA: TGCAGCGTTGACAATTACACTGAAGCTTTCTTT
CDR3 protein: CSVDNYTEAFF

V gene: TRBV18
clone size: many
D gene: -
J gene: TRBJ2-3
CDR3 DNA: TGTGCCAGCTCACCGTCGGGGGACACAGATACGCAGTATTTT
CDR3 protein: CASSPSGDTDTQYF

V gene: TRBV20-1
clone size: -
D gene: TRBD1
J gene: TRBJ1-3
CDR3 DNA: TGCAGTGCCCAGGGGGACACCATATATTTT
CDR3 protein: CSAQGDTIYF

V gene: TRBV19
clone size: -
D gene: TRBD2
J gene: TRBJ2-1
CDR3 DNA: TGTGCCAGTTCCGTCCTAGCGGGGGCCCTTTACAATGAGCAGTTCTTC
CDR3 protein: CASSVLAGALYNEQFF

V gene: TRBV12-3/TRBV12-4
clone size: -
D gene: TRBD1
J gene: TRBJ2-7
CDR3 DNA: TGTGCCAGCAGTGCCAACCCCCGGACAGGGGCGCAACCCTACGAGCAGTACTTC
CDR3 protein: CASSANPRTGAQPYEQYF

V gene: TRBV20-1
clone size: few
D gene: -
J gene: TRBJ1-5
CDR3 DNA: TGCAGTGCTAGTGAAGGGAGGAGCAATCAGCCCCAGCATTTT
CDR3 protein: CSASEGRSNQPQHF

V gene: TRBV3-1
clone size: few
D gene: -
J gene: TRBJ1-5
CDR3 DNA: TGTGCCAGCAGCCAAGATTGGTCAGGGAATCAGCCCCAGCATTTT
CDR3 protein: CASSQDWSGNQPQHF

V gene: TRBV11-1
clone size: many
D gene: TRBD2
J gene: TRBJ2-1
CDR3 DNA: TGTGCCAGCAGCTTCGGGACTAGCGGCTCCTACAATGAGCAGTTCTTC
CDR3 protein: CASSFGTSGSYNEQFF

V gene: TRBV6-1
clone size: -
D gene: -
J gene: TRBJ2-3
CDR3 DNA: TGTGCCAGCAGTGAAGGAGTGTGGGGCTCCATTAGCACAGATACGCAGTATTTT
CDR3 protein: CASSEGVWGSISTDTQYF

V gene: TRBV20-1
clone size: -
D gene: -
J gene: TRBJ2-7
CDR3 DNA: TGCAGTGCTAGAGATCACGGAATTTCCTACGAGCAGTACTTC
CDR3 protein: CSARDHGISYEQYF

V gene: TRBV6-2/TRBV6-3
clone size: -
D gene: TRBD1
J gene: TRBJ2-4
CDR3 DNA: TGTGCCAGCACCGACAGGGGTTCGGGCATTCAGTACTTC
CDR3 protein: CASTDRGSGIQYF

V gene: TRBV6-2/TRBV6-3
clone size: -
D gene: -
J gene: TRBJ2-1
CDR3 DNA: TGTGCCAGCAGAGACCCCCAGACGTACAATGAGCAGTTCTTC
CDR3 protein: CASRDPQTYNEQFF

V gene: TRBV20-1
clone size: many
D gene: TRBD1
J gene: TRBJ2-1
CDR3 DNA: TGCAGTTCCGGGACAGGGTTCTACAATGAGCAGTTCTTC
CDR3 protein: CSSGTGFYNEQFF

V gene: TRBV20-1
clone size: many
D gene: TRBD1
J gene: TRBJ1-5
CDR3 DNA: TGCAGTGCTAGAGGGGCCCTGACAGGGGGCAATCAGCCCCAGCATTTT
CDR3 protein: CSARGALTGGNQPQHF

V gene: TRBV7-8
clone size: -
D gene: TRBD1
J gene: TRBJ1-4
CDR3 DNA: TGTGCCAGCAGCCCATTCCGGGACAGGCCGGAAAAACTGTTTTTT
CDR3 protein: CASSPFRDRPEKLFF